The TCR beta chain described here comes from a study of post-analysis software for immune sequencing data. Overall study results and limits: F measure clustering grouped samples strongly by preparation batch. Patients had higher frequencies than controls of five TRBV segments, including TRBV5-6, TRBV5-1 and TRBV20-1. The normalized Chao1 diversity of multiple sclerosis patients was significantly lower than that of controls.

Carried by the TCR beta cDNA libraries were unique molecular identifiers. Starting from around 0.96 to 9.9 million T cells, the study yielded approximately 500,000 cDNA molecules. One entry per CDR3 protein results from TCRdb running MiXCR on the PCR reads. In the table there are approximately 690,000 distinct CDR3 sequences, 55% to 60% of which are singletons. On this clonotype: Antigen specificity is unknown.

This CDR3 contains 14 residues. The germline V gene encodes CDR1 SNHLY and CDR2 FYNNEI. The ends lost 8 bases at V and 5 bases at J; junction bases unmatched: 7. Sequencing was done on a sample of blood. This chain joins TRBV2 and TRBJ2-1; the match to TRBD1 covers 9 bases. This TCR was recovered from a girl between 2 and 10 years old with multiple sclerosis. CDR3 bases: TGTGCCAGCCAACAGGGGGCCTTGAACAATGAGCAGTTCTTC. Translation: CASQQGALNNEQFF. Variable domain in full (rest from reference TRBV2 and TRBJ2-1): EPEVTQTPSHQVTQMGQEVILRCVPISNHLYFYWYRQILGQKVEFLVSFYNNEISEKSEIFDDQFSVERPDGSNFTLKIRSTKLEDSAMYFCASQQGALNNEQFFGPGTRLTVL.